The clone carrying this T cell receptor beta chain was seen ten or more times. The antigen remains undetermined. It was RNA transcripts that yielded the amplified TCR beta CDR3 regions. The HTBI set primed first-round TCR CDR3 RT-PCR. TCRdb processed the multiplex PCR reads anew with MiXCR; each CDR3 protein has one entry. The data show some 510,000 distinct CDR3 sequences, roughly 46% seen once. This sample was taken from a study of T cells in Graves' hyperthyroidism and ophthalmopathy. Study-wide results and caveats: Researchers report that a 13 V-J model separated ophthalmopathy from stable hyperthyroidism. Blood also showed most of the thyroid clonotypes that were expanded above 0.001.

The receptor was derived from a woman aged 18-35 years with Graves' hyperthyroidism. Sequenced sample: peripheral blood or thyroid tissue (not recorded which).

CDR3 nucleotides: TGTGCCACCAGCAGAGAAGGGACCCGGCAAAGCTACACCTTC. Translated, it gives CATSREGTRQSYTF. The chain joins TRBV15 to TRBJ1-2, with D possibly TRBD1 on 5 matching bases. The V end lost 0 bases, the J end lost 9 bases, and 14 bases lay between the germline ends. This CDR3 is 14 amino acids long. Germline CDR1 is LNHNV and CDR2 is YYDKDF (reference sequence).